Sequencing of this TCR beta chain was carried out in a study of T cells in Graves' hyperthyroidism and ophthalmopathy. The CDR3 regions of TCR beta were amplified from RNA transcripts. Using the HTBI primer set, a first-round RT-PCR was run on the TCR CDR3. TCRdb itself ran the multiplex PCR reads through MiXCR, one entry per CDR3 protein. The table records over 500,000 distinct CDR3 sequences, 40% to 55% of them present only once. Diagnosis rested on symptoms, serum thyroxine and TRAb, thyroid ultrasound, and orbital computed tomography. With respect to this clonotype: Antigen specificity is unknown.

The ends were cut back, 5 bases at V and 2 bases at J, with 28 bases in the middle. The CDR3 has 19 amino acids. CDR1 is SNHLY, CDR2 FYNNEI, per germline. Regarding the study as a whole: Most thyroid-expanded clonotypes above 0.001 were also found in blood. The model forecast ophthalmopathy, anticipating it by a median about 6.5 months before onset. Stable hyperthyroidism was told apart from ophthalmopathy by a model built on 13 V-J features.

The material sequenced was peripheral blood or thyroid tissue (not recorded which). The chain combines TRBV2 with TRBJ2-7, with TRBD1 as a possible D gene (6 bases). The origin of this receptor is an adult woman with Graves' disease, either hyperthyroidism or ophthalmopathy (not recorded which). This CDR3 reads CASSPIILRKGVLPYEQYF. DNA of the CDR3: TGTGCCAGCAGTCCCATCATCCTTCGCAAGGGGGTCCTACCCTACGAGCAGTACTTC.